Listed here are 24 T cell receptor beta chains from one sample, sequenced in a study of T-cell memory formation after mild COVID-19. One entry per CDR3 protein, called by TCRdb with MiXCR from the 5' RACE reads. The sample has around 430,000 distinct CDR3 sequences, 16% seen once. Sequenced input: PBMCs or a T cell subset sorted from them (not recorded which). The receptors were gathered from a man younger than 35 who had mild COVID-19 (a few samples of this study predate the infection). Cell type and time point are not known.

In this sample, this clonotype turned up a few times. CDR3 region: CASSHATSGGSTDTQYF. The CDR3 DNA reads TGTGCCAGCAGCCATGCCACTAGCGGGGGTAGCACAGATACGCAGTATTTT. The chain combines TRBV4-2 with TRBJ2-3, with TRBD2 matching 11 bases. CDR1 and CDR2 (germline): LGHNA, YNFKEQ. The trim removed 3 bases at V and 0 bases at J, leaving 5 bases unmatched. This CDR3 has 17 amino acids.

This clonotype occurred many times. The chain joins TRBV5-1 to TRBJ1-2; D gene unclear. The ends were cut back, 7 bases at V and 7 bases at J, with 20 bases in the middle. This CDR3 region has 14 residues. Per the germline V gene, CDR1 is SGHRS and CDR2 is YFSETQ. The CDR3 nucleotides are TGCGCCAGCGGACCTCCGGGGAGGCTCGTTGGCTACACCTTC. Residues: CASGPPGRLVGYTF.

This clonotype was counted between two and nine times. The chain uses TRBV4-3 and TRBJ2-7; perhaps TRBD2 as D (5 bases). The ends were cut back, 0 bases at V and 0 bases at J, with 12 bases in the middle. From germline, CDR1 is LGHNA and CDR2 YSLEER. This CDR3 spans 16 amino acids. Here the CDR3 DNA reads TGCGCCAGCAGCCAAGATCGCGGGTTGTCCTCCTACGAGCAGTACGTC. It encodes CASSQDRGLSSYEQYV.

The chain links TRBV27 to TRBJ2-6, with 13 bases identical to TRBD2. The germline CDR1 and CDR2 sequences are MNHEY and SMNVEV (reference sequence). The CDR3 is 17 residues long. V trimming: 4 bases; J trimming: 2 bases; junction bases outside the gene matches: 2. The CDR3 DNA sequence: TGTGCCAGCAGTTCACTAGCGGGGGGGCCTGGGGCCAACGTCCTGACTTTC. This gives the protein CASSSLAGGPGANVLTF.

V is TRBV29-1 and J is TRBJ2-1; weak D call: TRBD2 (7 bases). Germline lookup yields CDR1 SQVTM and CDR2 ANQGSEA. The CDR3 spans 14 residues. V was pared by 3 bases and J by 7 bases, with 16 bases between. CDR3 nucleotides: TGCAGCGTTGATTTGGGGGGGGGCCGAAATGAGCAGTTCTTC. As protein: CSVDLGGGRNEQFF.

The CDR3: CSASSGSNNQPQHF. CDR3 DNA: TGCAGTGCTAGTTCAGGGAGTAACAATCAGCCCCAGCATTTT. The V and J genes are TRBV20-1 and TRBJ1-5; possible D gene TRBD1, 5 bases. V lost 3 bases and J 3 bases, leaving 12 bases between the germline ends. Per the germline V gene, CDR1 is DFQATT and CDR2 is SNEGSKA (reference sequence). The CDR3 extends over 14 amino acids.

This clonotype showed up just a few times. The CDR3 DNA reads as TGCGCCAGCAGCCCGAGACTAGCCGCTGAGCAGTTCTTC. Translated: CASSPRLAAEQFF. The chain joins TRBV4-1 to TRBJ2-1, with 7 bases that match TRBD2. CDR3 length: 13 amino acids. Germline CDR1 is MGHRA and CDR2 is YSYEKL. V shed 4 bases, J shed 9 bases, and the junction held 6 bases outside the gene matches.

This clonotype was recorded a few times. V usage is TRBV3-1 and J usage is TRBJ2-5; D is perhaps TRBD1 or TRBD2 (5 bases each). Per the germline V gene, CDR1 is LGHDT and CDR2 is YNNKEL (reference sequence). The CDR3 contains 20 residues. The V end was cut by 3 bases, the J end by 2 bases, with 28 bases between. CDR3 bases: TGTGCCAGCAGCCAGCCGGGTGAGGGGACCGCTCGCAACCTTCAAGAGACCCAGTACTTC. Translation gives CASSQPGEGTARNLQETQYF.

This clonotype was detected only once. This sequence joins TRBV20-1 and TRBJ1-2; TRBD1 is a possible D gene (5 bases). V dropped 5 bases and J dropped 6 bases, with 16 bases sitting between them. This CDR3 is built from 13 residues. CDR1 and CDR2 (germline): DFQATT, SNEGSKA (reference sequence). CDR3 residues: CSAVKRDLDGYTF. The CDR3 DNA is TGCAGTGCTGTAAAGAGGGACTTGGATGGCTACACCTTC.

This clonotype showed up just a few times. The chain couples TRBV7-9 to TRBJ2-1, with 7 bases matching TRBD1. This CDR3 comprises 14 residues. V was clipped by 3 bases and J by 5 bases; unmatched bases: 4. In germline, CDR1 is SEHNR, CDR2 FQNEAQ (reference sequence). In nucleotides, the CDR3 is TGTGCCAGCAGCTTTCGGGACAGCCACAATGAGCAGTTCTTC. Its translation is CASSFRDSHNEQFF.

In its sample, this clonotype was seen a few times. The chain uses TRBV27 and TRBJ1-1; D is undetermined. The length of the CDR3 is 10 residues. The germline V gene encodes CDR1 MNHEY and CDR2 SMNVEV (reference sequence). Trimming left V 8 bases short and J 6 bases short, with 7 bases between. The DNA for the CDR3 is TGTGCCAGCCCCGCTTCTGAAGCTTTCTTT. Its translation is CASPASEAFF.

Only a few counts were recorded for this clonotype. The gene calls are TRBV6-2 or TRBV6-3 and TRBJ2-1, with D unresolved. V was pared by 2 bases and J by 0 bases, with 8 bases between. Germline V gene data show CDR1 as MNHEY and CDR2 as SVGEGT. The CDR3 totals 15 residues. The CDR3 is CASSYGTNSYNEQFF. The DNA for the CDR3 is TGTGCCAGCAGTTACGGAACTAACTCCTACAATGAGCAGTTCTTC.

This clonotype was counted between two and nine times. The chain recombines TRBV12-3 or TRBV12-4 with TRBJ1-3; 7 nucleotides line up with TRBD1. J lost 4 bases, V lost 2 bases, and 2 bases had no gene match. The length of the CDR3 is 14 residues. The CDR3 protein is CASSLQGGGNTIYF. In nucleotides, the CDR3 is TGTGCCAGCAGTTTACAGGGGGGCGGAAACACCATATATTTT.

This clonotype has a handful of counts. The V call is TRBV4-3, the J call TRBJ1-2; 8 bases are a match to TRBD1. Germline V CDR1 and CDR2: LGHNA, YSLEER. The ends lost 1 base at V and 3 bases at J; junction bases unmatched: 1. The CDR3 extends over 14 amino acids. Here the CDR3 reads CASSQVDRDYGYTF. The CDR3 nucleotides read TGCGCCAGCAGCCAAGTGGACAGGGACTATGGCTACACCTTC.

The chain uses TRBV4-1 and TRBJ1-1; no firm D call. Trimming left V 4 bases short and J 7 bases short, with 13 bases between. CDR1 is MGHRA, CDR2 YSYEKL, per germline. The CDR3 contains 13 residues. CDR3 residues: CASSRHPLDEAFF. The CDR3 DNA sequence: TGCGCCAGCAGCCGCCATCCCTTGGATGAAGCTTTCTTT.

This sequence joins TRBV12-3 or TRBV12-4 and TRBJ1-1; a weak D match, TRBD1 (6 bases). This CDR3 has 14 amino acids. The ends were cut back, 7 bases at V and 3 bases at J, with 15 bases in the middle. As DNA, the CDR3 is TGTGCCAGCAACAGGGAGGGGGGTCACACTGAAGCTTTCTTT. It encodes CASNREGGHTEAFF.

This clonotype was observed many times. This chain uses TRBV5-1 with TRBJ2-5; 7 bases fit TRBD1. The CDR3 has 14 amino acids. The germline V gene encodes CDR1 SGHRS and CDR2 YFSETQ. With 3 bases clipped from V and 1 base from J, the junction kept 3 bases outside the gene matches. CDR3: CASSSRDSQETQYF. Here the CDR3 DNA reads TGCGCCAGCAGCTCGAGGGACAGCCAAGAGACCCAGTACTTC.

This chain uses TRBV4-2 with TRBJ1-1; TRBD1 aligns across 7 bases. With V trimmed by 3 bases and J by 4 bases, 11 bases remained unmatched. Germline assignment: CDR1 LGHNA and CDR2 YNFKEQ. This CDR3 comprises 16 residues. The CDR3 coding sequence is TGTGCCAGCAGCCATGGCCTACAGGGGCCCCGCACTGAAGCTTTCTTT. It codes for CASSHGLQGPRTEAFF.

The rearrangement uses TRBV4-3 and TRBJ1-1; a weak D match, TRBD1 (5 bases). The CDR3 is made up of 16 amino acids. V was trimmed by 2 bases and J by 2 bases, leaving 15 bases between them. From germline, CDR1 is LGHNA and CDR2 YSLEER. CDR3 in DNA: TGCGCCAGCAGCCAAAATGATTGGGGGGACAACACTGAAGCTTTCTTT. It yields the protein CASSQNDWGDNTEAFF.

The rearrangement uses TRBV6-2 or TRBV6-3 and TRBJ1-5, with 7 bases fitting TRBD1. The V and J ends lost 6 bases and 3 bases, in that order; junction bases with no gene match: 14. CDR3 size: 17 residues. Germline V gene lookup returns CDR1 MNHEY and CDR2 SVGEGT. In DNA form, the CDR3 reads TGTGCCAGCAGAAGACCGACAGGGAATATTAACAATCAGCCCCAGCATTTT. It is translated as CASRRPTGNINNQPQHF.

The CDR3 here is CATRENRSMISTDTQYF. The CDR3 DNA follows: TGTGCCACCAGAGAAAACCGGAGTATGATAAGCACAGATACGCAGTATTTT. The V gene is TRBV15, the J gene TRBJ2-3, with D uncertain. V gave up 6 bases and J gave up 0 bases, with 19 bases separating them. There are 17 residues in the CDR3. Germline V gene lookup returns CDR1 LNHNV and CDR2 YYDKDF (reference sequence).

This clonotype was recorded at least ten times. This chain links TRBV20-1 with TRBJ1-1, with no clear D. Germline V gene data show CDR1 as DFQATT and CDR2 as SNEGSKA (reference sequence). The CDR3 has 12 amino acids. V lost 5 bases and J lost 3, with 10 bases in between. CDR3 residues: CSAGRGDTEAFF. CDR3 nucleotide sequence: TGCAGTGCTGGCCGCGGGGACACTGAAGCTTTCTTT.

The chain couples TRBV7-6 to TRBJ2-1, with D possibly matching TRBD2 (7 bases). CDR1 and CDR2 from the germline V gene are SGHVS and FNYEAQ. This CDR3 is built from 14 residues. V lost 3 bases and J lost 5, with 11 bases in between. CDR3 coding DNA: TGTGCCAGCAGCTTCGGGGGGCCCAACAATGAGCAGTTCTTC. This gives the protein CASSFGGPNNEQFF.

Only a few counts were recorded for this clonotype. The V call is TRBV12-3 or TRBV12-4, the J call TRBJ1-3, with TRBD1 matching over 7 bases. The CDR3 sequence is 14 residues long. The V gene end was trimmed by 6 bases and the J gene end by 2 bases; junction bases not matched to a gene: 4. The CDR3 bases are TGTGCCAGCAGCAATACAGGGGCTGGAAACACCATATATTTT. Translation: CASSNTGAGNTIYF.